Below, one T cell receptor (beta chain) is given with its context. CDR1 SGHTA and CDR2 FQGNSA come from the germline V gene. This CDR3 spans 13 amino acids. V was cut by 6 bases and J by 7 bases, with 13 bases left in between. Random hexamers were used to reverse transcribe the RNA input (about 0.45 to 1 ug). TCRdb re-analysed the immunoSEQ multiplex PCR reads in MiXCR, keeping a single row per CDR3 protein. The sample carries 150,000 or so distinct CDR3 sequences, 92% recorded once. This sample is part of a study of CD8 T cells in Susac syndrome. The sample taken for sequencing was CD4+ T cells from PBMCs. This chain joins TRBV7-2 and TRBJ2-4, with D tentatively TRBD1 (5 bases). This clonotype originated in a human donor in good health. The CDR3 loop reads CASSSTTVNIQYF. CDR3 sequence (DNA): TGTGCCAGCAGTTCTACGACAGTGAACATTCAGTACTTC.